A single sample gave rise to the 13 T cell receptor beta chains below, sequenced in a study of cytotoxic CD8 clonotypes in ibrutinib-treated CLL. Only in-frame clones appear in the TCRdb table, and some are missing; sequencing was by immunoSEQ multiplex PCR. The sample carries roughly 130,000 clones, roughly three quarters recorded once. The starting material was PBMCs, obtained after 12 months of ibrutinib treatment. The source of these receptors is a human donor with chronic lymphocytic leukemia.

V gene TRBV4-3 combines with J gene TRBJ2-3; 9 bases agree with TRBD2. Germline V lookup: CDR1 LGHNA, CDR2 YSLEER. This CDR3 contains 18 residues. The V gene end was trimmed by 0 bases and the J gene end by 4 bases; junction bases not matched to a gene: 11. In DNA, the CDR3 is TGCGCCAGCAGCCAAGATTTTAGCGGGAGCTCCAGGCCAGATACGCAGTATTTT. Protein product: CASSQDFSGSSRPDTQYF.

The V and J genes are TRBV1 and TRBJ2-1; TRBD2, the table's D call, was not compared with the DNA. TRBV1 is described as a pseudogene. The CDR3 totals 15 residues. CDR3 nucleotides: TGCACCAGCAGCCAGGTACAGCGGGCTTACAATGAGCAGTTCTTC. This gives the protein CTSSQVQRAYNEQFF.

The V call is TRBV15, the J call TRBJ1-2; the D is unclear. CDR3 length equals 16 residues. Germline V gene sequence: CDR1 LNHNV, CDR2 YYDKDF (reference sequence). Trimming removed 2 bases from V and 1 base from J, with 14 bases in between. The CDR3 spells CATSRSWKDYNYGYTF. CDR3 coding DNA: TGTGCCACCAGCAGATCCTGGAAGGACTATAACTATGGCTACACCTTC.

The gene calls are TRBV4-1 and TRBJ1-1; D perhaps matches TRBD1 (6 bases). Germline V gene lookup returns CDR1 MGHRA and CDR2 YSYEKL. This CDR3 has 15 residues. V lost 1 base, J lost 5 bases, and 14 bases lay in between. This CDR3 reads CASSQGGGAGTEAFF. CDR3 bases: TGCGCCAGCAGCCAAGGTGGGGGGGCCGGGACTGAAGCTTTCTTT.

This chain uses TRBV6-5 with TRBJ2-3, with TRBD2 matching over 7 bases. The CDR3 has 16 residues. Germline CDR1 MNHEY, CDR2 SVGAGI. V lost 0 bases and J lost 0; bases outside the gene matches: 3. Here the CDR3 DNA reads TGTGCCAGCAGTTACTCCGGGGGGACCAGCACAGATACGCAGTATTTT. As protein: CASSYSGGTSTDTQYF.

V and J are TRBV6-1 and TRBJ1-1; D perhaps matches TRBD1 (6 bases). Germline CDR1 reads MNHNS; CDR2 reads SASEGT. Trimming pared 6 bases from V and 3 bases from J, leaving 11 bases between. This CDR3 region has 13 residues. The CDR3 sequence: CASSTGLYTEAFF. CDR3 in DNA: TGTGCCAGCAGCACAGGGTTGTACACTGAAGCTTTCTTT.

This rearrangement joins TRBV29-1 to TRBJ1-5; D unclear. The V gene's germline CDR1 is SQVTM and CDR2 ANQGSEA. Trimming cost V 4 bases and J 4 bases, with 8 bases left between them. This CDR3 spans 12 amino acids. Here the CDR3 DNA reads TGCAGCGTTGGGACCGGTAATCAGCCCCAGCATTTT. Translating it yields CSVGTGNQPQHF.

V usage is TRBV7-9 and J usage is TRBJ2-3; D is perhaps TRBD1 or TRBD2 (5 bases each). In germline, CDR1 is SEHNR, CDR2 FQNEAQ (reference sequence). V lost 4 bases and J lost 7, with 15 bases in between. The CDR3 totals 14 residues. CDR3 coding DNA: TGTGCCAGCAGCTCTGGGACGACAACGCATACGCAGTATTTT. This encodes CASSSGTTTHTQYF.

The V gene is TRBV18, the J gene TRBJ1-2, with 10 nucleotides matching TRBD1. Germline CDR1 reads KGHSH; CDR2 reads LQKENI. V shed 6 bases and J 8 bases; nucleotides not matched to a gene: 9. The CDR3 runs 14 residues. This CDR3 reads CASSPPTGGKGYTF. The CDR3 DNA sequence: TGTGCCAGCTCGCCTCCGACAGGGGGCAAAGGCTACACCTTC.

This chain connects TRBV5-6 to TRBJ2-1, with D unclear. The length of the CDR3 is 13 residues. Between the trimmed V and J ends, which lost 2 bases and 8 bases, there was a span of 11 bases. Germline-derived CDR1 and CDR2 are SGHDT and YYEEEE. The CDR3 loop is CASSLRLVHEQFF. CDR3 coding DNA: TGTGCCAGCAGCTTACGCCTAGTCCATGAGCAGTTCTTC.

This chain uses TRBV9 with TRBJ2-1; D is perhaps TRBD2 (5 bases). This CDR3 has 14 amino acids. V was cut by 0 bases and J by 8 bases, with 12 bases left in between. Looked up from germline, CDR1 is SGDLS and CDR2 is YYNGEE. CDR3 sequence (DNA): TGTGCCAGCAGCGTAGAGGGAGCTGGGGATGAGCAGTTCTTC. This translates into CASSVEGAGDEQFF. The whole variable domain, remainder taken from reference TRBV9 and TRBJ2-1, is DSGVTQTPKHLITATGQRVTLRCSPRSGDLSVYWYQQSLDQGLQFLIQYYNGEERAKGNILERFSAQQFPDLHSELNLSSLELGDSALYFCASSVEGAGDEQFFGPGTRLTVL.

This rearrangement joins TRBV30 to TRBJ1-1, with 7 bases lining up with TRBD1. This CDR3 contains 14 residues. J was trimmed by 2 bases and V by 4 bases; bases with no gene match: 7. CDR1 and CDR2 (germline): GTSNPN, SVGIG (reference sequence). As DNA, the CDR3 is TGTGCCTGGAATCAAGGACAGGACAACACTGAAGCTTTCTTT. Translated, it gives CAWNQGQDNTEAFF.

V usage is TRBV27 and J usage is TRBJ2-1; D possibly corresponds to TRBD2 (5 bases). V shed 6 bases and J shed 2 bases, with 23 bases lying between them. This CDR3 region has 18 residues. Germline lookup yields CDR1 MNHEY and CDR2 SMNVEV (reference sequence). The CDR3 protein is CASSPFLRTLAPYNEQFF. In DNA, the CDR3 is TGTGCCAGCAGCCCCTTCCTCAGGACTCTTGCCCCCTACAATGAGCAGTTCTTC.